This TCR beta chain stems from a study of blood T cell repertoires in COVID-19. TCRdb keeps only in-frame clones here, not all; method: immunoSEQ multiplex PCR. The sample yields about 270,000 clones, 80% to 90% seen once. The CDR3 loop spans 15 amino acids. V lost 4 bases, J lost 5 bases, and 15 bases lay in between. Germline CDR1 is SGHDT and CDR2 is YYEEEE. The sequenced sample consisted of peripheral blood. This chain uses TRBV5-6 with TRBJ1-4, with D unclear. This TCR was recovered from a woman younger than 45 with COVID-19, enrolled during active disease. DNA of the CDR3: TGTGCCAGCAGCCACACTAACGACGGAAATGAAAAACTGTTTTTT. Translation: CASSHTNDGNEKLFF.